One sample yielded the 4 T cell receptor beta chains listed below, sequenced in a study of cytomegalovirus exposure and HLA in healthy donors. PCR was performed using 60 Vbeta and 13 Jbeta primers. Measured with immunoSEQ multiplex PCR; TCRdb has only the in-frame clones, and not every one. This sample has around 110,000 clones, with 8% to 10% found just once. Input material: PBMCs. Receptors were obtained from a man aged 25-45 years in good health and CMV-seronegative.

This clone was found a few times. The chain recombines TRBV5-1 with TRBJ2-3; D perhaps matches TRBD1 (5 bases). CDR3 length: 15 residues. Trimming cost V 0 bases and J 1 base, with 9 bases left between them. CDR1 is SGHRS and CDR2 is YFSETQ in the germline V gene. The CDR3 reads CASSLVGLRTDTQYF. The CDR3 nucleotides are TGCGCCAGCAGCTTGGTGGGGCTTCGCACAGATACGCAGTATTTT.

This clone was seen a few times. The chain combines TRBV5-6 with TRBJ2-7; 7 bases map to TRBD1. J was trimmed by 2 bases and V by 4 bases; bases with no gene match: 9. Germline-derived CDR1 and CDR2 are SGHDT and YYEEEE. This CDR3 spans 15 amino acids. The CDR3 protein is CASSRNRGFPYEQYF. The CDR3 DNA follows: TGTGCCAGCAGCCGAAACAGGGGCTTTCCCTACGAGCAGTACTTC.

The chain links TRBV7-2 to TRBJ2-7; D remains ambiguous. The ends were cut back, 5 bases at V and 3 bases at J, with 5 bases in the middle. The CDR3 runs 11 residues. CDR1 is SGHTA and CDR2 is FQGNSA in the germline V gene. This CDR3 reads CASSLYYEQYF. The DNA for the CDR3 is TGTGCCAGCAGCCTCTACTACGAGCAGTACTTC.

The J gene is TRBJ1-4, the V gene TRBV7-9; possibly TRBD1 for D (6 bases). The length of the CDR3 is 15 residues. The germline V gene encodes CDR1 SEHNR and CDR2 FQNEAQ (reference sequence). The V end was cut by 2 bases, the J end by 4 bases, with 11 bases between. The CDR3 bases are TGTGCCAGCAGCTTAAGAGGACAGCTTAATGAAAAACTGTTTTTT. Its protein is CASSLRGQLNEKLFF.